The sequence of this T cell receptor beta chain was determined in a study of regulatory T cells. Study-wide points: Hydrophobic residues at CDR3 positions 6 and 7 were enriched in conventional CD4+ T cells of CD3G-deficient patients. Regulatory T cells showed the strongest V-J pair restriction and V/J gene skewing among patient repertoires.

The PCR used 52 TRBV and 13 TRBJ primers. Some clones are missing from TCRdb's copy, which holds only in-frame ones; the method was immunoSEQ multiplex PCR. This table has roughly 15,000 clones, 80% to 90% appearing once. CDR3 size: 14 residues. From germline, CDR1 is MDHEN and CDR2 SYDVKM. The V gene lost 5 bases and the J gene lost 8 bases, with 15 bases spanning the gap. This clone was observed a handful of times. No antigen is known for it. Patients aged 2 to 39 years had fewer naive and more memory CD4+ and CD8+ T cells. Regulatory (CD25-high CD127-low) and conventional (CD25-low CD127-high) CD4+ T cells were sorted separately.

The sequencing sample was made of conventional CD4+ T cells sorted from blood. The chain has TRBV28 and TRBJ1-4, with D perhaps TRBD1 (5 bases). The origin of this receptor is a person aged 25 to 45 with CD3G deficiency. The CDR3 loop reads CASSLDRSGEKLFF. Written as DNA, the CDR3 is TGTGCCAGCAGTCTTGACAGATCAGGGGAAAAACTGTTTTTT.